This T cell receptor (beta chain) was documented in a study of blood T cell repertoires in COVID-19 (dated by TCRdb to the early 2020s). For the study in its entirety: Collaborator samples came from the United States, Italy and Spain and covered acute and convalescent phases of COVID-19. The dataset comprised deeply sampled blood TCRbeta repertoires from subjects exposed to, actively infected with, or recovered from COVID-19. HLA class I and class II types, where available, came from metadata supplied by the sample provider rather than from assay-based typing. The sample metadata nearly always contained a de-identified subject ID, COVID-19 status, age in years and sex. The material from the prospective study consisted of cDNA or gDNA derived from T cells, B-cell-depleted T cells, or PBMCs. The samples were drawn from two sources: the first 160 participants of the ongoing ImmuneRACE study, and fewer than 1,500 subjects contributed by 6 global collaborators. The repertoires were made available in a free public database intended to serve as a resource for research on the immune response to SARS-CoV-2.

Points the paper makes about the study in general: The quantity of clinical and demographic metadata differed by source and by participant and was supplied without curation.

A few counts support this clone. What antigen it recognizes has not been identified. The record has no base qualities; no much larger clone is one base away. Each collaborating institution followed its own protocols to collect whole blood in K2EDTA tubes. Collaborator samples were shipped for TCRbeta analysis as frozen whole blood, isolated PBMCs, or DNA extracted from either sample type. TCRbeta CDR3 regions were amplified from genomic DNA by means of the immunoSEQ Assay, a bias-controlled multiplex PCR. Processing in the source paper ran as follows. The number of nucleated cells in each sample was estimated by amplification of reference gene primers within the assay. Sequence reads were collapsed and filtered to measure the absolute abundance of every unique TCRbeta CDR3 rearrangement. For each sample, productive Simpson clonality was calculated by taking the square root of Simpson's diversity index across productive rearrangements. The table was pulled from immuneACCESS by TCRdb, which kept in-frame rearrangements only. Such tables lose some clones; where checked, under half of the loss comes from unresolved V genes, and the rest has no known cause. The V and J calls and clone size were taken over from that table, and D and trimming were inferred from the DNA. The sample table lists more than 200,000 clones, more than 65% of them with a count of one. Jointly, the top ten make up about 7.4% of the sample.

Reading from cysteine to phenylalanine, the CDR3 counts 12 amino acids. Left in the record is the CDR3 DNA by itself, 36 bases read in frame from the first base. V gives up 1 base and J gives up 5 bases, and the segment between their germline ends measures 5 bases. CDR1 and CDR2, per the germline V gene, are SGHDN and FVKESK. The sequence links TRBV14 to TRBJ2-5; the D gene remains uncertain. The clonotype originates from a woman older than 75 with acute or convalescent COVID-19. Material: peripheral blood. The CDR3 region: CASSQVRETQYF. In nucleotides, the sequence is TGTGCCAGCAGCCAAGTCCGGGAGACCCAGTACTTC.